Listed below are T cell receptor beta chains from one sample, sequenced in a study of control samples from healthy donors and cancer patients. Generated by immunoSEQ multiplex PCR, the TCRdb table keeps only in-frame clones and is missing some. The repertoire holds under 150,000 clones, roughly 92% seen once, with about 11% in the top ten. Sequencing used blood. These receptors all come from a young man in good health. The CDR3 runs from the conserved cysteine through the conserved F or W. D genes are given only for firm matches. A clone size is listed for some rows: how often the clone was seen (once, few, many), or a class if it is expanded.

d_gene	abundance	len	v_gene	j_gene	CDR3nt	CDR3aa
NA	NA	15	TRBV11-1	TRBJ1-3	TGTGCCAGCAGCGACCGGGGGGCGTCAGGAAACACCATATATTTT	CASSDRGASGNTIYF
NA	NA	11	TRBV18	TRBJ1-2	TGTGCCAGCTCACCAGGTGACGGCTACACCTTC	CASSPGDGYTF
TRBD1	NA	15	TRBV19	TRBJ1-5	TGTGCCAGTAGTACCCACAGGGGACTCAATCAGCCCCAGCATTTT	CASSTHRGLNQPQHF
NA	NA	15	TRBV4-1	TRBJ1-4	TGCGCCAGCAGCCAAGTTTCTCGCGAGGCCAAGGAACTGTTTTTT	CASSQVSREAKELFF
NA	NA	13	TRBV25-1	TRBJ1-1	TGTGCCAGCAGTGATACCGGGCTGGGGGAAGCTTTCTTT	CASSDTGLGEAFF
NA	NA	11	TRBV20-1	TRBJ2-7	TGCAGTGCCCTGATGTCCTACGAGCAGTACTTC	CSALMSYEQYF
TRBD2	NA	11	TRBV19	TRBJ2-1	TGTGCGGGAGGGCCCTCCAATGAGCAGTTCTTC	CAGGPSNEQFF
NA	NA	18	TRBV27	TRBJ2-2	TGTGCCAGCAGTTTATCGATCCCCGGGACTGCGCAGGCCGGGGAGCTGTTTTTT	CASSLSIPGTAQAGELFF
NA	NA	15	TRBV11-2	TRBJ2-5	TGTGCCAGCAGACCAATCACAGGGCTCCGAGAGACCCAGTACTTC	CASRPITGLRETQYF
NA	NA	16	TRBV5-4	TRBJ1-4	TGTGCCAGCAGCTGGGCGGGGGGGGAAGAAGATGAAAAACTGTTTTTT	CASSWAGGEEDEKLFF
TRBD1	NA	14	TRBV28	TRBJ1-5	TGTGCCAGCAATGAGGACAGGAGCAATCAGCCCCAGCATTTT	CASNEDRSNQPQHF
TRBD1	NA	16	TRBV14	TRBJ1-4	TGTGCCAGCAGTAACTCCGGGACAGCAACTAATGAAAAACTGTTTTTT	CASSNSGTATNEKLFF
NA	NA	17	TRBV19	TRBJ1-6	TGTGCCAGTAGTAAGGGGAGGGCAAGCTCCTATAATTCACCCCTCCACTTT	CASSKGRASSYNSPLHF
NA	NA	13	TRBV27	TRBJ2-7	TGTGCCAGCAGTTTATTTGGGGGTTACGAGCAGTACTTC	CASSLFGGYEQYF
NA	NA	12	TRBV21-1	TRBJ2-7	TGTGCCAGCAGCAGGGACCTGGGGGAGCAGTACTTC	CASSRDLGEQYF
TRBD1	NA	18	TRBV27	TRBJ2-6	TGTGCCAGCAGTTTATTAGGACAGGGAACCTCTGGGGCCAACGTCCTGACTTTC	CASSLLGQGTSGANVLTF
NA	NA	14	TRBV4-1	TRBJ2-1	TGCGCCAGCAGCCAAGGAGGTCTTAGCAATGAGCAGTTCTTC	CASSQGGLSNEQFF
NA	NA	14	TRBV6-4	TRBJ2-1	TGTGCCAGCAGTGACTACCCGAACCCCAATGAGCAGTTCTTC	CASSDYPNPNEQFF
NA	NA	15	TRBV27	TRBJ1-2	TGTGCCAGCAGTTTAACCCCAAGGGGGTACTATGGCTACACCTTC	CASSLTPRGYYGYTF
NA	once	15	TRBV27	TRBJ1-1	TGTGCCAGCACGCTCGTGGGGGGAGCGAACACTGAAGCTTTCTTT	CASTLVGGANTEAFF
NA	NA	17	TRBV4-1	TRBJ1-4	TGCGCCAGCAGCCAAGATTTCCCCGTTGTAACTAATGAAAAACTGTTTTTT	CASSQDFPVVTNEKLFF
NA	NA	15	TRBV20-1	TRBJ1-2	TGCAGTGCTAGTTTATTACTTTCCGCGGGCTATGGCTACACCTTC	CSASLLLSAGYGYTF
NA	once	12	TRBV6-5	TRBJ2-7	TGTGCCAGCACCCGGCGGGGCTACGAGCAGTACTTC	CASTRRGYEQYF
NA	NA	16	TRBV9	TRBJ1-3	TGTGCCAGCAGCCCCAGGGCCCTCCCGGGAGGAAACACCATATATTTT	CASSPRALPGGNTIYF
NA	NA	13	TRBV28	TRBJ1-5	TGTGCCAGCGTGGCGGTTCTTAATCAGCCCCAGCATTTT	CASVAVLNQPQHF
NA	NA	13	TRBV12-3/TRBV12-4	TRBJ1-1	TGTGCCAGCAGTTTATGGGGGTCAGAGAAAGCTTTCTTT	CASSLWGSEKAFF
NA	NA	12	TRBV30	TRBJ1-1	TGTGCCTGGTCGGGTGGGAACACTGAAGCTTTCTTT	CAWSGGNTEAFF
TRBD2	NA	18	TRBV27	TRBJ2-1	TGTGCCAGCAGTTTAGTGTTGGCTAGCGGGATACTAACCAATGAGCAGTTCTTC	CASSLVLASGILTNEQFF
NA	NA	13	TRBV11-1	TRBJ2-3	TGTGCCAGCAGCTTAGTATGGACAGATACGCAGTATTTT	CASSLVWTDTQYF
NA	NA	16	TRBV28	TRBJ2-7	TGTGCCAGCCAACGGCCTCCCGACACGGTAGCCTACGAGCAGTACTTC	CASQRPPDTVAYEQYF
NA	NA	19	TRBV5-1	TRBJ2-2	TGCGCCAGCAGCCCAGAACCTCTAGTGGGGGGCGCGAACACCGGGGAGCTGTTTTTT	CASSPEPLVGGANTGELFF
NA	NA	14	TRBV6-5	TRBJ1-1	TGTGCCAGCAGGGGGTGGCTATCATCCCCTGAAGCTTTCTTT	CASRGWLSSPEAFF
NA	NA	13	TRBV11-3	TRBJ2-5	TGTGCCAGCAGCTTAATCGGGCAAGAGACCCAGTACTTC	CASSLIGQETQYF
NA	NA	15	TRBV28	TRBJ2-6	TGTGCCAGCAGTTTTGGGGATACTGGGGCCAACGTCCTGACTTTC	CASSFGDTGANVLTF
NA	NA	18	TRBV21-1	TRBJ2-7	TGTGCCAGCAGCCCAAAAATTGGCCTCGAGCACGGCCCCTACGAGCAGTACTTC	CASSPKIGLEHGPYEQYF
NA	NA	15	TRBV9	TRBJ1-4	TGTGCCAGCAGCGCCGAACAGTACCCTAATGAAAAACTGTTTTTT	CASSAEQYPNEKLFF
TRBD2	NA	15	TRBV2	TRBJ2-2	TGTGCCAGCAGTACGGGACTAGCGGCTACCGGGGAGCTGTTTTTT	CASSTGLAATGELFF
NA	NA	14	TRBV27	TRBJ1-6	TGTGCCAGCAGTTTAGGACGGTATAATTCACCCCTCCACTTT	CASSLGRYNSPLHF
NA	NA	19	TRBV11-3	TRBJ2-1	TGTGCCAGCAGCTTCCTCGGGGCGGGGGCATTGAGCTCCTACAATGAGCAGTTCTTC	CASSFLGAGALSSYNEQFF
NA	NA	14	TRBV3-1/TRBV3-2	TRBJ2-3	TGTGCCAGCAGCCAAGTACTAGCCACAGATACGCAGTATTTT	CASSQVLATDTQYF
NA	once	14	TRBV7-8	TRBJ2-1	TGTGCCAGCAGAAAAACCCGGGACTTTAATGAGCAGTTCTTC	CASRKTRDFNEQFF
NA	NA	16	TRBV18	TRBJ1-1	TGTGCCAGCTCACCACCGAACAGGACCATAAACACTGAAGCTTTCTTT	CASSPPNRTINTEAFF
NA	NA	13	TRBV6-5	TRBJ2-7	TGTGCCAGCGGAGATACAGGAACCTACGAGCAGTACTTC	CASGDTGTYEQYF
NA	NA	14	TRBV6-6	TRBJ2-3	TGTGCCAGCAGTTACGGGGGTGGCACAGATACGCAGTATTTT	CASSYGGGTDTQYF
NA	NA	15	TRBV27	TRBJ2-5	TGTGCCAGCAGTTTAAAGGGCCGGAGCCAAGAGACCCAGTACTTC	CASSLKGRSQETQYF
NA	NA	14	TRBV7-9	TRBJ2-2	TGTGCCAGCAGCTACGCCTTGGGCACCGGGGAGCTGTTTTTT	CASSYALGTGELFF
NA	NA	13	TRBV5-4	TRBJ2-5	TGTGCCAGCAGCGATGACAACCAAGAGACCCAGTACTTC	CASSDDNQETQYF
NA	NA	13	TRBV27	TRBJ1-6	TGTGCCAGCAGTTTCTCCTATAATTCACCCCTCCACTTT	CASSFSYNSPLHF
NA	NA	14	TRBV9	TRBJ1-2	TGTGCCAGCAGCGTAACTGAGGGTGACTATGGCTACACCTTC	CASSVTEGDYGYTF
NA	NA	15	TRBV4-3	TRBJ2-1	TGCGCCAGCAGCCAGGGGACTGGGGGTGGTTATGAGCAGTTCTTC	CASSQGTGGGYEQFF
NA	NA	13	TRBV28	TRBJ2-3	TGTGCCAGCAGTGTTGGCAACCCGGATACGCAGTATTTT	CASSVGNPDTQYF
TRBD2	NA	15	TRBV28	TRBJ2-5	TGTGCCAGCAGTTTCTCTAGCGGGAACCAAGAGACCCAGTACTTC	CASSFSSGNQETQYF
NA	NA	13	TRBV11-2	TRBJ1-1	TGTGCCAGCAGCATCAGGTCGAACACTGAAGCTTTCTTT	CASSIRSNTEAFF
NA	NA	16	TRBV7-6	TRBJ2-6	TGTGCCAGCAGCTCCGAGGGGGTAGCTGGGGCCAACGTCCTGACTTTC	CASSSEGVAGANVLTF
TRBD1	NA	15	TRBV5-1	TRBJ2-2	TGCGCCAGCAGCTTGGGGGACAGAAACACCGGGGAGCTGTTTTTT	CASSLGDRNTGELFF
TRBD2	NA	18	TRBV3-1/TRBV3-2	TRBJ2-2	TGTGCCAGCAGCCACCTACAATCGCGGGAGCGGATCACCGGGGAGCTGTTTTTT	CASSHLQSRERITGELFF
NA	NA	14	TRBV27	TRBJ1-6	TGTGCCAGCAGTTTAGGGGGGGATAATTCACCCCTCCACTTT	CASSLGGDNSPLHF
NA	few	14	TRBV4-1	TRBJ2-7	TGCGCCAGCAGCCAAGTAAGGCCCTCCTACGAGCAGTACTTC	CASSQVRPSYEQYF